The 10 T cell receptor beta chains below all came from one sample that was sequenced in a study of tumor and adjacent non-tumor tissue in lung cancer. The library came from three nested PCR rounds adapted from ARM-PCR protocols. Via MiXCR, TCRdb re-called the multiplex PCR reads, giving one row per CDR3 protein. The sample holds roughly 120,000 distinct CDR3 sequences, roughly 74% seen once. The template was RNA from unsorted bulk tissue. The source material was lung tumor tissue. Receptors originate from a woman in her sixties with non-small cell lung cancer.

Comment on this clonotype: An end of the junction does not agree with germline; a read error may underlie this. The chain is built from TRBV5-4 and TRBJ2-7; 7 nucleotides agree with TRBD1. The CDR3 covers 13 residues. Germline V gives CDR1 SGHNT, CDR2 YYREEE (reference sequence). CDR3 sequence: CTSSSPDRVEQYF. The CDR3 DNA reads TGTACCAGCAGCTCACCCGACAGGGTCGAGCAGTACTTC.

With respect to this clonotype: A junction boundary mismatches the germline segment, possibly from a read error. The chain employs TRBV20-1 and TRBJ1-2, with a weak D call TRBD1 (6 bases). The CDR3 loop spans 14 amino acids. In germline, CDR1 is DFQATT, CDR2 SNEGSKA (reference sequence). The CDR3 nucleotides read TGCAGTGCCGCCCCCCCGGGACAAAACTATGGCTATACCTTC. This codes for CSAAPPGQNYGYTF.

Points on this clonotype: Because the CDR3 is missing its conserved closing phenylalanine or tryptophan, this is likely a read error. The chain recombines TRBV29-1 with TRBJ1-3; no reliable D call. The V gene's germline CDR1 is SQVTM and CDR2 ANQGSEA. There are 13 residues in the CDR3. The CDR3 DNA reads TGCAGCATCCAACGCAGCCGGGGAAACATCATATATTCT. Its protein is CSIQRSRGNIIYS.

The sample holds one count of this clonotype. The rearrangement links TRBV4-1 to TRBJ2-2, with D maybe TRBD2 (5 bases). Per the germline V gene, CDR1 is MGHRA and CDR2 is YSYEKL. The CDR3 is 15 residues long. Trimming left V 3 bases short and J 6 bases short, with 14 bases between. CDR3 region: CASSHITPEAGELFF. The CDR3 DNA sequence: TGCGCCAGCAGCCACATTACCCCGGAGGCCGGGGAGCTGTTTTTT.

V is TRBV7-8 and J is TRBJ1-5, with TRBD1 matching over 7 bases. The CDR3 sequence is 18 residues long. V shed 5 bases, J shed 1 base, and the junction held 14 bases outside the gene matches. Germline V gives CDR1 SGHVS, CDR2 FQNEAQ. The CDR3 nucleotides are TGTGCCAGCAGCAAAGCCCGGGACAGAGGGGTGAGCAATCAGCCCCAGCATTTT. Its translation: CASSKARDRGVSNQPQHF.

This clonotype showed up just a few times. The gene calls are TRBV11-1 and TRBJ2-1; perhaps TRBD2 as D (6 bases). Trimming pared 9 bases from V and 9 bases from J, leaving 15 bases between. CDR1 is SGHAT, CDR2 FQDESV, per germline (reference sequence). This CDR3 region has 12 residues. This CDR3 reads CASSLGLSEQFF. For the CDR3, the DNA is TGTGCCAGTAGCCTAGGACTAAGTGAGCAGTTCTTC.

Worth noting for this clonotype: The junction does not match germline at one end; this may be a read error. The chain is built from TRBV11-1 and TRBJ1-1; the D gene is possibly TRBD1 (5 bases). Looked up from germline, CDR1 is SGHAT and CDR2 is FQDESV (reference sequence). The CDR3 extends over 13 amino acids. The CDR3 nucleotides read TGTGCCTGCAGCCGGGACCACAATACTGAAGCTTTCTTT. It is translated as CACSRDHNTEAFF.

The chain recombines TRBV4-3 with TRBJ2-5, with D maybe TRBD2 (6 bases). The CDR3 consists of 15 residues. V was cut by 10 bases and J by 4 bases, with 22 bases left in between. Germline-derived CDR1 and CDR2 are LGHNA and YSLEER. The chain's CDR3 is CATSLHRDSLETQYF. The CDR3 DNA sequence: TGCGCCACCAGTCTACACCGGGACTCACTAGAGACCCAGTACTTC.

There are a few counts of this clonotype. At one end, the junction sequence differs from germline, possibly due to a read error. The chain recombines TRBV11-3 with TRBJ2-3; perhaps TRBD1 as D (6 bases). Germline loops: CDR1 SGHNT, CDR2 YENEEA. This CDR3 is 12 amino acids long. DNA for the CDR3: TGTGCCTGCAGCTTCTGGACAGATACGCAATATTTT. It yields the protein CACSFWTDTQYF.

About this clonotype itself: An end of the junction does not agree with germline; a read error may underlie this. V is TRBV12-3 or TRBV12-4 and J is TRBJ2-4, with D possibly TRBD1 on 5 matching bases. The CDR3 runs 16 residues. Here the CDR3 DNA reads TGTGCGAGCAGTTTAGACCAGACAGAGATGAGGAACATTCAGTACTTC. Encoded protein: CASSLDQTEMRNIQYF.